One sample yielded the 11 T cell receptor beta chains listed below, sequenced in a study of blood T cell repertoires in COVID-19. Produced via immunoSEQ multiplex PCR; TCRdb's table is partial and in-frame only. This sample has 300,000 to 500,000 clones, with roughly 88% found just once. Sequenced: PBMCs or T cells enriched from blood (not recorded which). The receptors here all came from a woman in her thirties with acute COVID-19.

The chain combines TRBV4-1 with TRBJ2-1; a possible D gene is TRBD2 (6 bases). The CDR3 sequence is 11 residues long. Trimming shortened V by 3 bases and J by 10 bases, and 7 bases separated the two germline ends. Looked up from germline, CDR1 is MGHRA and CDR2 is YSYEKL. The CDR3 is CASSQAGEQFF. The CDR3 DNA follows: TGCGCCAGCAGCCAGGCGGGGGAGCAGTTCTTC.

Regarding this clone: Other DNA sequences within the sample encode an identical CDR3. The chain links TRBV5-1 to TRBJ2-3; 9 bases fit TRBD2. The CDR3 has 13 amino acids. Germline V lookup: CDR1 SGHRS, CDR2 YFSETQ. Trimming took 0 bases from V and 9 from J; bases not matched to a gene: 2. The CDR3 loop is CASSLELAGTQYF. DNA for the CDR3: TGCGCCAGCAGCTTGGAGCTAGCGGGGACGCAGTATTTT.

The chain combines TRBV7-6 with TRBJ1-2; TRBD1 aligns across 8 bases. Unmatched junction bases numbered 3, after V lost 5 bases and J lost 4 bases. CDR3 length: 13 amino acids. Germline CDR1 SGHVS, CDR2 FNYEAQ. The CDR3 coding sequence is TGTGCCAGCAGCGTAACAGGGGGCTATGGCTACACCTTC. Protein product: CASSVTGGYGYTF.

CDR3 region: CASRPRGNNSPLHF. The DNA of the CDR3 is TGTGCCAGTAGGCCACGCGGGAATAATTCACCCCTCCACTTT. V and J are TRBV19 and TRBJ1-6; D not certain. This CDR3 spans 14 amino acids. V was cut by 6 bases and J by 5 bases, with 11 bases left in between. Germline-derived CDR1 and CDR2 are LNHDA and SQIVND (reference sequence). The full variable domain, rest sourced from reference TRBV19 and TRBJ1-6, is DGGITQSPKYLFRKEGQNVTLSCEQNLNHDAMYWYRQDPGQGLRLIYYSQIVNDFQKGDIAEGYSVSREKKESFPLTVTSAQKNPTAFYLCASRPRGNNSPLHFGNGTRLTVT.

The V gene is TRBV25-1, the J gene TRBJ2-7, with TRBD2 identical over 7 bases. V lost 3 bases to trimming and J lost 4 bases; unmatched junction nucleotides: 18. The CDR3 is made up of 18 amino acids. From germline, CDR1 is MGHDK and CDR2 SYGVNS. CDR3 residues: CASSDNPGTTPGIYEQYF. The CDR3 coding sequence is TGTGCCAGCAGTGATAATCCCGGGACTACCCCTGGTATTTACGAGCAGTACTTC.

This clone was seen a few times. This chain joins TRBV19 and TRBJ1-4; D is perhaps TRBD1 (5 bases). V was pared by 4 bases and J by 6 bases, with 15 bases between. The CDR3 covers 15 residues. Germline V gene sequence: CDR1 LNHDA, CDR2 SQIVND (reference sequence). For the CDR3, the DNA is TGTGCCAGTAGTACCCCAGGGCAGGTGGATGAAAAACTGTTTTTT. Amino acids: CASSTPGQVDEKLFF.

This clone was found once. The chain joins TRBV2 to TRBJ1-2, with D perhaps matching TRBD1 (6 bases). Per germline, CDR1 SNHLY and CDR2 FYNNEI. Trimming removed 3 bases from V and 4 bases from J, with 9 bases in between. The CDR3 runs 13 residues. The CDR3 DNA is TGTGCCAGCAGTGAGCAGGGGCCCTATGGCTACACCTTC. Translation: CASSEQGPYGYTF.

The chain has TRBV2 and TRBJ1-2, with D perhaps matching TRBD1 (6 bases). The CDR3 runs to 16 residues. The germline gives CDR1 SNHLY, CDR2 FYNNEI. With 6 bases removed from V and 5 bases from J, the gap between germline ends came to 22 bases. CDR3 sequence (DNA): TGTGCCAGCAGAGACGACACCTTTCCAGGGGATTATGGCTACACCTTC. It specifies CASRDDTFPGDYGYTF.

This chain connects TRBV19 to TRBJ2-7, with 8 bases identical to TRBD1. CDR3 length: 14 residues. Trimming cost V 6 bases and J 1 base; bases outside gene matches: 5. From germline, CDR1 is LNHDA and CDR2 SQIVND (reference sequence). Here the CDR3 DNA reads TGTGCCAGTAGCTCCTGGGACAGGTCCTACGAGCAGTACTTC. It yields the protein CASSSWDRSYEQYF.

The J gene is TRBJ1-1, the V gene TRBV7-8; TRBD1 matches at 7 bases. Germline V CDR1 and CDR2: SGHVS, FQNEAQ. J was trimmed by 0 bases and V by 4 bases; bases with no gene match: 8. The CDR3 extends over 16 amino acids. CDR3 coding DNA: TGTGCCAGCAGCTCCGGCCTGGACAGGATGAACACTGAAGCTTTCTTT. Amino acid sequence: CASSSGLDRMNTEAFF. Full variable domain (missing parts from reference TRBV7-8 and TRBJ1-1): GAGVSQSPRYKVAKRGQDVALRCDPISGHVSLFWYQQALGQGPEFLTYFQNEAQLDKSGLPSDRFFAERPEGSVSTLKIQRTQQEDSAVYLCASSSGLDRMNTEAFFGQGTRLTVV.

This clone showed up just once. V is TRBV19 and J is TRBJ1-5; no reliable D call. The CDR3 is 14 amino acids. Germline V gives CDR1 LNHDA, CDR2 SQIVND (reference sequence). Deletions cut 1 base from V and 5 bases from J, with 9 bases between. The CDR3 here is CASSIAPNYQPQHF. The CDR3 DNA follows: TGTGCCAGTAGTATAGCCCCCAACTATCAGCCCCAGCATTTT.